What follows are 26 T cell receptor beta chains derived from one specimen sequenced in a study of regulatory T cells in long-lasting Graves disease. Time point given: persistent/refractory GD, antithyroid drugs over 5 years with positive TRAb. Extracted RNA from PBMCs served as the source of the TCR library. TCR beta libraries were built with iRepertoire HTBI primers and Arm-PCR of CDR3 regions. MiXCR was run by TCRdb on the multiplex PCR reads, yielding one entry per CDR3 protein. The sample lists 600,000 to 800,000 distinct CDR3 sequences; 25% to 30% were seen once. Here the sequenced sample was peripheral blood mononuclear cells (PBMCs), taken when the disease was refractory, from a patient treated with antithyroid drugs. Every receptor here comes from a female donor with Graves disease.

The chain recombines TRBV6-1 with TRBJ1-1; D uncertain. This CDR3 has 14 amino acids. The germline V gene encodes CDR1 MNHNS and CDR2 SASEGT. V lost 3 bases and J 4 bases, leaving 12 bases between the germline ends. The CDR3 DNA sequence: TGTGCCAGCAGTGATAATGTGTGGGGCACTGAAGCTTTCTTT. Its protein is CASSDNVWGTEAFF.

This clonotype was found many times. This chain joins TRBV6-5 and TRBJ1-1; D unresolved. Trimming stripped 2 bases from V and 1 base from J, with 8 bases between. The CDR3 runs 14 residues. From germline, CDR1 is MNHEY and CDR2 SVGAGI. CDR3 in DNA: TGTGCCAGCAGTTACGGTTACCAGAACACTGAAGCTTTCTTT. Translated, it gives CASSYGYQNTEAFF.

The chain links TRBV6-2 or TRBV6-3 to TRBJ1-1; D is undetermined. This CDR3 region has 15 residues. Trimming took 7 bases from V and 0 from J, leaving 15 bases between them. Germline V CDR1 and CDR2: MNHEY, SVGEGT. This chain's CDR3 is CASTEVWTVNTEAFF. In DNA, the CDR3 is TGTGCCAGCACCGAAGTATGGACGGTGAACACTGAAGCTTTCTTT.

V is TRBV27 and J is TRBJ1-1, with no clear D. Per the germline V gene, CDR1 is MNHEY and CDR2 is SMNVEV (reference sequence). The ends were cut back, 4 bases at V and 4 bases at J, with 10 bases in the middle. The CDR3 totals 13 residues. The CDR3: CASSSPEFTEAFF. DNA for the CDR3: TGTGCCAGCAGTTCACCTGAGTTCACTGAAGCTTTCTTT.

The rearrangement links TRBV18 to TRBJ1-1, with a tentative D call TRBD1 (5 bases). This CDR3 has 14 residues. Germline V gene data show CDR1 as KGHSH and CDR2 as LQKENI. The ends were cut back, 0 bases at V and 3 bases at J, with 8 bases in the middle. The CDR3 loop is CASSPPDTYTEAFF. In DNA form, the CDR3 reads TGTGCCAGCTCACCACCGGACACTTACACTGAAGCTTTCTTT.

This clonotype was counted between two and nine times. CDR3 coding DNA: TGCGCCAGCAGCCCAGCGAACACAGGGACCTCCTACGAGCAGTACTTC. Its protein product is CASSPANTGTSYEQYF. J is TRBJ2-7 and V is TRBV5-1; maybe TRBD1 (6 bases). The germline V gene has CDR1 SGHRS and CDR2 YFSETQ. V gave up 4 bases and J gave up 0 bases, with 17 bases separating them. The CDR3 totals 16 residues.

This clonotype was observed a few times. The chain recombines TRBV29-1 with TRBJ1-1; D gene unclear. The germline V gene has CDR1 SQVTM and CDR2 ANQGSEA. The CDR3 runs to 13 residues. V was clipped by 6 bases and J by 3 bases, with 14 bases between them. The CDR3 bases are TGCAGCGTACACAGAGGATTGGACACTGAAGCTTTCTTT. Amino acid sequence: CSVHRGLDTEAFF.

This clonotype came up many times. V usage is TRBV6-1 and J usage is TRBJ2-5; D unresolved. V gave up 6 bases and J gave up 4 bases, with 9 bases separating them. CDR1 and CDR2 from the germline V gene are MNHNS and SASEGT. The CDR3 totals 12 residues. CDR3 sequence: CASSLTRETQYF. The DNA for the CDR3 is TGTGCCAGCAGCTTGACCCGAGAGACCCAGTACTTC.

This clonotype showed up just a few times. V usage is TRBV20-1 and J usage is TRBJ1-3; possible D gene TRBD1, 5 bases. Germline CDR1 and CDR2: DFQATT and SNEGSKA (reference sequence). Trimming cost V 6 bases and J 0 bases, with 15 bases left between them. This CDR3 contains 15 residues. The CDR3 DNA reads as TGCAGTGCCCTGGACATAACGAGCTCTGGAAACACCATATATTTT. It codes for CSALDITSSGNTIYF.

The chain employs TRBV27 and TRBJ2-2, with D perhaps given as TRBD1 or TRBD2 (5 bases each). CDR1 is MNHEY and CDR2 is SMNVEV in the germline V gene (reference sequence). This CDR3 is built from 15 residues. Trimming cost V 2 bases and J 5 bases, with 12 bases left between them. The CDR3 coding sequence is TGTGCCAGCAGTTTAGAGGGGTATTGGACCGGGGAGCTGTTTTTT. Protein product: CASSLEGYWTGELFF.

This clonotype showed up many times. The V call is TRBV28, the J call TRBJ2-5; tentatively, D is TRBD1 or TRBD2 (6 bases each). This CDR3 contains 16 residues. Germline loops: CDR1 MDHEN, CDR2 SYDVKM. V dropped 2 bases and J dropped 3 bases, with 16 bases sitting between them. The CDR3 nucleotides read TGTGCCAGCAGTTTAGGGGGGCTGGCAAAAAAAGAGACCCAGTACTTC. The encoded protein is CASSLGGLAKKETQYF.

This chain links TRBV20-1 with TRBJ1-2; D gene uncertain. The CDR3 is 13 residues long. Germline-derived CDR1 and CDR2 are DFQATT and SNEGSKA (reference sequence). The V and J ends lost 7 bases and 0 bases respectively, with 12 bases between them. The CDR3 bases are TGCAGTGTTGCCGACGTAGCTAACTATGGCTACACCTTC. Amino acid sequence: CSVADVANYGYTF.

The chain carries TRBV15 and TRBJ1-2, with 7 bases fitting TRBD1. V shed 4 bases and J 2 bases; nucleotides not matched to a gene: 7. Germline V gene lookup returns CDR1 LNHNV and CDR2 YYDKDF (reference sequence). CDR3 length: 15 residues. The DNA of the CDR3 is TGTGCCACCAGCACCCTGGACAGGCCCAACTATGGCTACACCTTC. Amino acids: CATSTLDRPNYGYTF.

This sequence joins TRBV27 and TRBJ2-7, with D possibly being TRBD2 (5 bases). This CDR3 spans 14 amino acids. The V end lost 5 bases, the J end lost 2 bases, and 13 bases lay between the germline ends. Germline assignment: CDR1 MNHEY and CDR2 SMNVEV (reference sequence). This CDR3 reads CASSPPTKTYEQYF. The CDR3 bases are TGTGCCAGCAGTCCTCCGACTAAGACCTACGAGCAGTACTTC.

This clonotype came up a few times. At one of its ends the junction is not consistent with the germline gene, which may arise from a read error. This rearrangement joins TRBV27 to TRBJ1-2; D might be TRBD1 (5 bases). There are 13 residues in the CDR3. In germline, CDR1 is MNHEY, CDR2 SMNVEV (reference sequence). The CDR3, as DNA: TGTGCCAGCAGTTTCGGGCCAGCGACAGATCCTCGATTC. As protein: CASSFGPATDPRF.

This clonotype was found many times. CDR3 nucleotide sequence: TGTGCCAGCAGCTTAGCAGGGTCCGAGCAGTACTTC. It yields the protein CASSLAGSEQYF. The V call is TRBV11-2, the J call TRBJ2-7; tentatively, D is TRBD1 (5 bases). The CDR3 is 12 residues long. Trimming took 1 base from V and 6 from J, leaving 7 bases between them. Germline V lookup: CDR1 SGHAT, CDR2 FQNNGV.

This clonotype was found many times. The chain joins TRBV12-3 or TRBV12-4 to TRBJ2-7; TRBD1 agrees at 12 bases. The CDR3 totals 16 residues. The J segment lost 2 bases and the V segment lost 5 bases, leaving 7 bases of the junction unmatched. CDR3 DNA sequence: TGTGCCAGCAGTCAAGGGGACAGGGGGCAGGCCTACGAGCAGTACTTC. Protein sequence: CASSQGDRGQAYEQYF.

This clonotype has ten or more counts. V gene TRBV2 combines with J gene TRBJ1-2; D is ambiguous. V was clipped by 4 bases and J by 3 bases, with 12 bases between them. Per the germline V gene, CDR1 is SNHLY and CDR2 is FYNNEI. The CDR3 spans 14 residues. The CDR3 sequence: CASSAYEGDYGYTF. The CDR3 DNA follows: TGTGCCAGCAGTGCCTACGAGGGAGACTATGGCTACACCTTC.

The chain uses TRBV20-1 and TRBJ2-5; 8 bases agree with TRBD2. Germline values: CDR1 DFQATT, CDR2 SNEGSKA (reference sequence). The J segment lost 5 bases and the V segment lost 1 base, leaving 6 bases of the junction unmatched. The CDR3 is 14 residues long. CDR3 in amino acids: CSARVTLAVETQYF. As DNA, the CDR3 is TGCAGTGCTAGAGTAACACTAGCGGTGGAGACCCAGTACTTC.

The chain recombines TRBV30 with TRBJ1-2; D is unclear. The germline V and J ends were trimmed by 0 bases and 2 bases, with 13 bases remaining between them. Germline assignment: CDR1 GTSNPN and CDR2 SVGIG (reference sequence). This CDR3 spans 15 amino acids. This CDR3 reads CAWSVGRGGNYGYTF. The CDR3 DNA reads TGTGCCTGGAGTGTAGGGCGTGGCGGAAACTATGGCTACACCTTC.

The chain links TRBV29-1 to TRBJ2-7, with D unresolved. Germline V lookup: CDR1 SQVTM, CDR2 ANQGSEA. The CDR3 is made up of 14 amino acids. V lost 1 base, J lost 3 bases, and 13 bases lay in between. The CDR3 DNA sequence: TGCAGCGTTGAAGTCCAGCAGCAAAGCTACGAGCAGTACTTC. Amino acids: CSVEVQQQSYEQYF.

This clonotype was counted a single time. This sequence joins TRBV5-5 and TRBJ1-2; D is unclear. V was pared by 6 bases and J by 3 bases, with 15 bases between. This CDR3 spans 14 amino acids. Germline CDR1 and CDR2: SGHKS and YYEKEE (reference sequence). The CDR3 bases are TGTGCCAGCACCCGGTCAGTCCCCGACTATGGCTACACCTTC. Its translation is CASTRSVPDYGYTF.

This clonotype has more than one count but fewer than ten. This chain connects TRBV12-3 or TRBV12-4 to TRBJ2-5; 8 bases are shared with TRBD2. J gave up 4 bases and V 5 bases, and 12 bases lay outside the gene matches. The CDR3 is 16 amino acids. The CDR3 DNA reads TGTGCCAGCAGTCCCCGAGCCGGGACTAGTACAGAGACCCAGTACTTC. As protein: CASSPRAGTSTETQYF.

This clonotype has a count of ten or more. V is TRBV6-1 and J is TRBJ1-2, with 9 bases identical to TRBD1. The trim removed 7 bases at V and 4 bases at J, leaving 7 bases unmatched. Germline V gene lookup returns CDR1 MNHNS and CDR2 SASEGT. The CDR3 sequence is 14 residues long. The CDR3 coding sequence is TGTGCCAGCACCGGACAGGGGTCAGGCTATGGCTACACCTTC. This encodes CASTGQGSGYGYTF.

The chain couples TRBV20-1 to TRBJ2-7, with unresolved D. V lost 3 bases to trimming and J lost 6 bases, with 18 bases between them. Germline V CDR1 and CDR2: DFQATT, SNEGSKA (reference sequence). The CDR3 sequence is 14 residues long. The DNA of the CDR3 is TGCAGTGCTAGGGGTTCTCCCTATTACTCCGAGCAGTACTTC. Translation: CSARGSPYYSEQYF.

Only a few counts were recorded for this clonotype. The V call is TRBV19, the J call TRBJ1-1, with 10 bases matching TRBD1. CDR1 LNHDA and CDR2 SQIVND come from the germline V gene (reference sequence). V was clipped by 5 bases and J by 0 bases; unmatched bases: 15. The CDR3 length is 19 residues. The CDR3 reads CASSDDLWTGGPMNTEAFF. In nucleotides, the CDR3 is TGTGCCAGTAGTGATGACTTGTGGACAGGGGGACCGATGAACACTGAAGCTTTCTTT.